Sequencing of this T cell receptor beta chain was carried out in a study of T cells after yellow fever vaccination. Study information: SMART-Seq v4 Ultra Low Input prepared the low-cell-number fractions. Study-level findings and limits: A limited proportion of clonotypes was detected within both the CD4 and CD8 compartments.

This clonotype has ten or more counts. In making TCR cDNA, 5'RACE template switching added a universal primer site and UMIs to it. TCRdb called the 5' RACE reads again in MiXCR, with one record for every CDR3 protein. The repertoire has 35,000 to 55,000 distinct CDR3 sequences, around 6.5% of them found once; the top ten carry roughly 10%. The starting material was PBMCs, either bulk or a sorted T-cell subset (CD4+, CD8+, memory, or dextramer-sorted; not recorded which), obtained 45 days after the yellow fever booster vaccination. This sequence was found in a man aged 30 to 39 who received the YFV17D yellow fever vaccine.

This CDR3 is CASRPDSSYEQYF. In DNA form, the CDR3 reads TGTGCCAGCAGGCCAGACAGCTCCTACGAGCAGTACTTC. The J gene is TRBJ2-7, the V gene TRBV12-3 or TRBV12-4; D possibly corresponds to TRBD1 (5 bases). The V and J ends lost 6 bases and 0 bases respectively, with 9 bases between them. The CDR3 is made up of 13 amino acids.